This T cell receptor (beta chain) was found in a study of T-cell reconstitution after alpha-beta-depleted transplantation in children. Findings and caveats of the study: T-cell numbers and diversity, one year after transplant, stemmed largely from T cells that were newly produced. TCRbeta diversity was high at day 60 in some patients (a result of surviving recipient T cells and thymic progenitors). About two months after transplant, alpha-beta T cells reportedly came from several hundred expanded graft clones.

Unique molecular identifiers were incorporated during preparation of the TCRbeta library. From the PCR reads, TCRdb called clonotypes with MiXCR, one entry per CDR3 protein. The sample yields fewer than 550,000 distinct CDR3 sequences, roughly 10% seen once. This clonotype was recorded a few times. Antigen: not known. This clonotype originated in a female patient between 2 and 15 years old who had a stem cell transplant for aplastic anemia, so the T cells may come from the graft donor. The starting material was PBMCs, mostly from graft donor cells, obtained 180 days after TCRalphabeta/CD19-depleted stem cell transplant.

Here the CDR3 reads CSVGHMGQHTDTQYF. CDR3 DNA: TGCAGCGTTGGGCATATGGGACAACACACAGATACGCAGTATTTT. The chain combines TRBV29-1 with TRBJ2-3; a possible D gene is TRBD1 (6 bases). V lost 4 bases and J 2 bases, leaving 16 bases between the germline ends. The CDR3 covers 15 residues. CDR1 is SQVTM and CDR2 is ANQGSEA in the germline V gene.